Listed below are T cell receptor beta chains from one sample, sequenced in a study of shared clonotypes between healthy human individuals. Repertoires were generated with immunoSEQ multiplex PCR, while TCRdb's copy carries only in-frame clones and drops some. This table holds 1,100,000 or so clones, about 84% found once. The sequenced sample was memory CD4+ T cells from PBMCs. The receptor source for this set is a man younger than 30 in good health. Some clones in this sample may be carry-over from other donors' samples. Both conserved end residues are part of each CDR3. A D gene is named only where the DNA matches it firmly. A clone size is listed for some rows: how often the clone was seen (once, few, many), or a class if it is expanded.

CDR3 protein: CASTRGDRQKAFF
CDR3 DNA: TGTGCCAGCACCCGGGGGGACAGACAGAAAGCTTTCTTT
V gene: TRBV2
clone size: .
D gene: TRBD1
J gene: TRBJ1-1

CDR3 protein: CASSLQMTASGTDTQYF
CDR3 DNA: TGTGCCAGCAGCCTGCAGATGACAGCGTCCGGGACAGATACGCAGTATTTT
V gene: TRBV5-8
clone size: once
D gene: .
J gene: TRBJ2-3

CDR3 protein: CSTRTATYGYTF
CDR3 DNA: TGCAGCACCCGGACAGCCACCTATGGCTACACCTTC
V gene: TRBV29-1
clone size: .
D gene: .
J gene: TRBJ1-2

CDR3 protein: CASTYRWAGLTEAFF
CDR3 DNA: TGTGCCAGCACTTACAGGTGGGCGGGTTTGACTGAAGCTTTCTTT
V gene: TRBV6-6
clone size: .
D gene: .
J gene: TRBJ1-1

CDR3 protein: CASSLVAALGINEQFF
CDR3 DNA: TGTGCCAGCAGCTTGGTGGCGGCCTTAGGGATCAATGAGCAGTTCTTC
V gene: TRBV5-5
clone size: .
D gene: .
J gene: TRBJ2-1

CDR3 protein: CSGPPGTAMNTEAFF
CDR3 DNA: TGCAGCGGGCCCCCTGGGACAGCCATGAACACTGAAGCTTTCTTT
V gene: TRBV29-1
clone size: few
D gene: TRBD1
J gene: TRBJ1-1

CDR3 protein: CASSLGPGVYEQYF
CDR3 DNA: TGCGCCAGCAGCTTGGGCCCGGGAGTGTACGAGCAGTACTTC
V gene: TRBV5-1
clone size: .
D gene: .
J gene: TRBJ2-7

CDR3 protein: CASSPLGQYNEQFF
CDR3 DNA: TGTGCCAGCAGCCCTCTTGGACAGTACAATGAGCAGTTCTTC
V gene: TRBV6-6
clone size: .
D gene: .
J gene: TRBJ2-1

CDR3 protein: CASSQDPVSGRSKFF
CDR3 DNA: TGCGCCAGCAGCCAAGATCCAGTGAGCGGGAGATCCAAGTTCTTC
V gene: TRBV4-3
clone size: .
D gene: TRBD2
J gene: TRBJ2-1

CDR3 protein: CASSLGLATREQYF
CDR3 DNA: TGTGCCAGCAGCTTGGGACTAGCCACCCGCGAGCAGTACTTC
V gene: TRBV5-6
clone size: .
D gene: TRBD2
J gene: TRBJ2-7

CDR3 protein: CASTAQYNYGYTF
CDR3 DNA: TGTGCCAGCACGGCACAGTATAACTATGGCTACACCTTC
V gene: TRBV2
clone size: .
D gene: .
J gene: TRBJ1-2

CDR3 protein: CSASPAGGPKF
CDR3 DNA: TGCAGTGCTAGTCCAGCGGGAGGGCCAAAATTT
V gene: TRBV20-1
clone size: many
D gene: TRBD2
J gene: TRBJ2-3

CDR3 protein: CASSSPPGLAGDVQYF
CDR3 DNA: TGTGCCAGCAGCTCTCCACCGGGACTAGCGGGAGACGTGCAGTACTTC
V gene: TRBV5-4
clone size: .
D gene: TRBD2
J gene: TRBJ2-7

CDR3 protein: CASSQRGRSHNEQFF
CDR3 DNA: TGCGCCAGCAGCCAACGTGGAAGGTCCCACAATGAGCAGTTCTTC
V gene: TRBV4-3
clone size: .
D gene: .
J gene: TRBJ2-1

CDR3 protein: CSVERGRGTDTQYF
CDR3 DNA: TGCAGCGTTGAAAGGGGGAGGGGGACAGATACGCAGTATTTT
V gene: TRBV29-1
clone size: .
D gene: .
J gene: TRBJ2-3

CDR3 protein: CASSLDFQETQYF
CDR3 DNA: TGTGCCAGCAGCTTGGACTTTCAAGAGACCCAGTACTTC
V gene: TRBV5-5
clone size: .
D gene: .
J gene: TRBJ2-5

CDR3 protein: CASSEIGPFYEQYF
CDR3 DNA: TGTGCCAGCAGTGAGATTGGCCCTTTCTACGAGCAGTACTTC
V gene: TRBV2
clone size: few
D gene: .
J gene: TRBJ2-7

CDR3 protein: CASASSPIRDEQYF
CDR3 DNA: TGTGCTAGTGCCTCGAGCCCGATTAGGGACGAGCAGTACTTC
V gene: TRBV12-5
clone size: .
D gene: .
J gene: TRBJ2-7

CDR3 protein: CASSWSGTSEYNEQFF
CDR3 DNA: TGCGCCAGCAGCTGGTCCGGGACTAGCGAGTATAATGAGCAGTTCTTC
V gene: TRBV5-1
clone size: .
D gene: TRBD2
J gene: TRBJ2-1

CDR3 protein: CASSDRADTQYF
CDR3 DNA: TGTGCCAGCAGTGACAGGGCTGATACGCAGTATTTT
V gene: TRBV2
clone size: many
D gene: .
J gene: TRBJ2-3

CDR3 protein: CASSPQGQGYEQYF
CDR3 DNA: TGTGCCAGCAGCCCTCAGGGACAGGGCTACGAGCAGTACTTC
V gene: TRBV7-3
clone size: .
D gene: TRBD1
J gene: TRBJ2-7

CDR3 protein: CASRSRDRVTYNEQFF
CDR3 DNA: TGTGCCAGCAGAAGTAGGGACAGGGTCACCTACAATGAGCAGTTCTTC
V gene: TRBV5-8
clone size: .
D gene: TRBD1
J gene: TRBJ2-1

CDR3 protein: CASRVQGSYNEQFF
CDR3 DNA: TGTGCCAGCAGAGTACAGGGGTCCTACAATGAGCAGTTCTTC
V gene: TRBV2
clone size: .
D gene: TRBD1
J gene: TRBJ2-1

CDR3 protein: CASSIDSAKPPTGQYF
CDR3 DNA: TGTGCCAGTAGTATAGACAGTGCCAAACCCCCAACGGGGCAGTACTTC
V gene: TRBV19
clone size: .
D gene: .
J gene: TRBJ2-7

CDR3 protein: CASSPLSDSEAFF
CDR3 DNA: TGTGCCAGCTCACCACTCTCAGACTCTGAAGCTTTCTTT
V gene: TRBV18
clone size: .
D gene: .
J gene: TRBJ1-1

CDR3 protein: CASSKALFNIQYF
CDR3 DNA: TGTGCCAGCAGCAAAGCGCTATTTAACATTCAGTACTTC
V gene: TRBV21-1
clone size: .
D gene: .
J gene: TRBJ2-4

CDR3 protein: CASSLLGPTNNNEQFF
CDR3 DNA: TGCGCCAGCAGCTTGTTAGGACCAACTAATAACAATGAGCAGTTCTTC
V gene: TRBV5-1
clone size: .
D gene: .
J gene: TRBJ2-1

CDR3 protein: CASSLSQNNEQFF
CDR3 DNA: TGTGCCAGCAGCTTATCCCAGAACAATGAGCAGTTCTTC
V gene: TRBV7-9
clone size: few
D gene: .
J gene: TRBJ2-1

CDR3 protein: CASSRPHTEAFF
CDR3 DNA: TGTGCCAGCAGCCGACCGCACACTGAAGCTTTCTTT
V gene: TRBV7-8
clone size: .
D gene: .
J gene: TRBJ1-1

CDR3 protein: CASSRDQGNTEAFF
CDR3 DNA: TGTGCCAGCAGCCGGGACCAAGGGAACACTGAAGCTTTCTTT
V gene: TRBV6-4
clone size: .
D gene: .
J gene: TRBJ1-1

CDR3 protein: CALGEGATYEQYF
CDR3 DNA: TGTGCTCTAGGAGAGGGCGCGACCTACGAGCAGTACTTC
V gene: TRBV28
clone size: .
D gene: .
J gene: TRBJ2-7

CDR3 protein: CASSSAGGQREQFF
CDR3 DNA: TGCGCCAGCAGTAGTGCGGGAGGGCAGCGTGAGCAGTTCTTC
V gene: TRBV10-2
clone size: .
D gene: TRBD2
J gene: TRBJ2-1

CDR3 protein: CAIGGRSRSSYEQYF
CDR3 DNA: TGTGCCATCGGCGGCAGGTCGAGGAGCTCCTACGAGCAGTACTTC
V gene: TRBV10-3
clone size: .
D gene: .
J gene: TRBJ2-7

CDR3 protein: CASNLTPNTEAFF
CDR3 DNA: TGTGCCAGCAACCTGACCCCGAACACTGAAGCTTTCTTT
V gene: TRBV9
clone size: .
D gene: .
J gene: TRBJ1-1

CDR3 protein: CAWSRGDTQYF
CDR3 DNA: TGTGCCTGGAGTAGGGGGGATACGCAGTATTTT
V gene: TRBV30
clone size: .
D gene: .
J gene: TRBJ2-3